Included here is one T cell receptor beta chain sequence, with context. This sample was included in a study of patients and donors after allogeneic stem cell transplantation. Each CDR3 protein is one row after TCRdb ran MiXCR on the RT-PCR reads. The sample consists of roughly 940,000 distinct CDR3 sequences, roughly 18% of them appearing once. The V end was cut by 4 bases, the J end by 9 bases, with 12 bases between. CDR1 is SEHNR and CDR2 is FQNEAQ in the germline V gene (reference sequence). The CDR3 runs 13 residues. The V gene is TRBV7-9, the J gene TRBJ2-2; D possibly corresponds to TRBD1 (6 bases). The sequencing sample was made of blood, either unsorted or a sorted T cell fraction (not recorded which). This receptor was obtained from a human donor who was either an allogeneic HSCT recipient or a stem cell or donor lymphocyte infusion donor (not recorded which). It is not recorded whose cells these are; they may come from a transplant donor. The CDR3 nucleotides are TGTGCCAGCAGCTCCCTAGGGGGTTGGGAGCTGTTTTTT. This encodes CASSSLGGWELFF. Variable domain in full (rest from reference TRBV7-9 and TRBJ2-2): DTGVSQNPRHKITKRGQNVTFRCDPISEHNRLYWYRQTLGQGPEFLTYFQNEAQLEKSRLLSDRFSAERPKGSFSTLEIQRTEQGDSAMYLCASSSLGGWELFFGEGSRLTVL.